Below, 32 T cell receptor beta chains from the same sample are listed, as sequenced in a study of T cell clonotyping in hematopoietic cell transplantation (dated by TCRdb to about 2021). Library preparation was by the immunoSEQ multiplex PCR assay. TCRdb took this table from immuneACCESS and kept in-frame rearrangements with V and J called. Such tables lack part of the clones; where checked against another copy, unresolved V genes explain under half of the gap, and the rest is unexplained. For this sample there are over 25,000 clones; approximately 96% appear just once. The ten largest clones take up roughly 1.5% of the sample. Sequences were obtained from peripheral blood mononuclear cells. All receptors derive from a man aged 45-65 years in good health. Some clones in this sample may be carry-over from other donors' samples.

The chain couples TRBV6-1 to TRBJ1-2, with D maybe TRBD1 (6 bases). The CDR3 loop spans 11 amino acids. V was shortened by 8 bases and J by 5 bases, with 9 bases between the two germline ends. Germline V gives CDR1 MNHNS, CDR2 SASEGT. The CDR3 spells CASSDSYGYTF. The CDR3 DNA is TGTGCCAGCTCGGACAGTTATGGCTACACCTTC.

J is TRBJ1-6 and V is TRBV28; D is unresolved. Looked up from germline, CDR1 is MDHEN and CDR2 is SYDVKM. This CDR3 has 17 residues. The V end lost 2 bases, the J end lost 0 bases, and 11 bases lay between the germline ends. This chain's CDR3 is CASSLAQRSSYNSPLHF. The CDR3, as DNA: TGTGCCAGCAGTTTAGCGCAGCGCAGCTCCTATAATTCACCCCTCCACTTT.

This chain links TRBV6-6 with TRBJ1-6; D uncertain. Germline V gene lookup returns CDR1 MNHNY and CDR2 SVGAGI (reference sequence). The V and J ends lost 5 bases and 12 bases respectively, with 11 bases between them. The CDR3 runs to 12 residues. The CDR3 here is CASSGHKLPLHF. The CDR3 DNA reads as TGTGCCAGCAGTGGGCATAAACTACCCCTCCACTTT.

This clone was seen once. The rearrangement links TRBV27 to TRBJ2-3; D gene uncertain. The CDR3 contains 14 residues. Germline-derived CDR1 and CDR2 are MNHEY and SMNVEV (reference sequence). Trimming removed 5 bases from V and 0 bases from J, with 9 bases in between. DNA of the CDR3: TGTGCCAGCAGTCCAAGACAAAGCACAGATACGCAGTATTTT. Translated: CASSPRQSTDTQYF.

The CDR3 here is CASSSGLNTEAFF. CDR3 in DNA: TGTGCCAGCAGCTCAGGCCTGAACACTGAAGCTTTCTTT. This rearrangement joins TRBV7-7 to TRBJ1-1; no definite D call. The germline V gene has CDR1 SSHAT and CDR2 FNYEAQ (reference sequence). This CDR3 comprises 13 residues. Trimming cost V 4 bases and J 0 bases, with 6 bases left between them.

Written as DNA, the CDR3 is TGTGCCAGCAGATCAGGGCTGAGCGGGGAGACCCAGTACTTC. This sequence encodes CASRSGLSGETQYF. This chain links TRBV25-1 with TRBJ2-5, with a weak D call TRBD2 (6 bases). The CDR3 contains 14 residues. The germline V and J ends were trimmed by 6 bases and 5 bases, with 16 bases remaining between them. Germline V gives CDR1 MGHDK, CDR2 SYGVNS.

V usage is TRBV6-6 and J usage is TRBJ2-6; D is undetermined. The CDR3 is 14 amino acids. Germline V CDR1 and CDR2: MNHNY, SVGAGI (reference sequence). The V end lost 2 bases, the J end lost 0 bases, and 2 bases lay between the germline ends. The CDR3 protein is CASSYSSGANVLTF. The CDR3 DNA reads TGTGCCAGCAGTTACAGCTCTGGGGCCAACGTCCTGACTTTC.

This chain connects TRBV6-1 to TRBJ1-1; D perhaps matches TRBD1 (5 bases). The CDR3 length is 13 residues. Trimming left V 2 bases short and J 5 bases short, with 9 bases between. The germline V gene has CDR1 MNHNS and CDR2 SASEGT. The CDR3 bases are TGTGCCAGCAGTGAACAAGGGGTGACTGAAGCTTTCTTT. It is translated as CASSEQGVTEAFF.

The rearrangement links TRBV7-2 to TRBJ1-2; D remains unclear. Germline V gives CDR1 SGHTA, CDR2 FQGNSA. The germline V and J ends were trimmed by 1 base and 1 base, with 7 bases remaining between them. This CDR3 contains 14 residues. This chain's CDR3 is CASSLESGNYGYTF. CDR3 coding DNA: TGTGCCAGCAGCTTAGAGTCGGGTAACTATGGCTACACCTTC.

The rearrangement uses TRBV4-2 and TRBJ2-7; no clear D gene. CDR1 and CDR2 from the germline V gene are LGHNA and YNFKEQ. The CDR3 runs to 15 residues. V shed 2 bases and J shed 3 bases, with 14 bases lying between them. The CDR3 DNA is TGTGCCAGCAGCCAACGACTGGAAATGGTCTACGAGCAGTACTTC. This sequence encodes CASSQRLEMVYEQYF.

This clone is a singleton in its sample. J is TRBJ1-1 and V is TRBV18, with D uncertain. There are 17 residues in the CDR3. The germline V gene encodes CDR1 KGHSH and CDR2 LQKENI. The V end lost 2 bases, the J end lost 3 bases, and 19 bases lay between the germline ends. The CDR3 spells CASSPNQLYGRDTEAFF. CDR3 in DNA: TGTGCCAGCTCACCAAATCAGCTGTACGGGAGGGACACTGAAGCTTTCTTT. Based on the CDR3 plus reference TRBV18 and TRBJ1-1, the full variable domain is NAGVMQNPRHLVRRRGQEARLRCSPMKGHSHVYWYRQLPEEGLKFMVYLQKENIIDESGMPKERFSAEFPKEGPSILRIQQVVRGDSAAYFCASSPNQLYGRDTEAFFGQGTRLTVV.

V gene TRBV29-1 combines with J gene TRBJ2-7, with 8 bases that match TRBD1. With 6 bases clipped from V and 0 bases from J, the junction kept 4 bases outside the gene matches. Germline loops: CDR1 SQVTM, CDR2 ANQGSEA. The CDR3 runs 13 residues. The CDR3 here is CSVKTGGSYEQYF. Here the CDR3 DNA reads TGCAGCGTGAAAACAGGGGGCTCCTACGAGCAGTACTTC.

The V gene is TRBV7-2, the J gene TRBJ1-6; D gene ambiguous. V lost 3 bases and J lost 12, with 9 bases in between. The CDR3 sequence is 12 residues long. Germline CDR1 is SGHTA and CDR2 is FQGNSA. The CDR3, as DNA: TGTGCCAGCAGCTTTAAACCAGGACCCCTCCACTTT. This sequence encodes CASSFKPGPLHF.

This sequence joins TRBV19 and TRBJ1-2; weak D call: TRBD1 (5 bases). Germline V lookup: CDR1 LNHDA, CDR2 SQIVND (reference sequence). The V and J ends lost 7 bases and 5 bases respectively, with 14 bases between them. This CDR3 region has 13 residues. The CDR3, as DNA: TGTGCCAGTACCCCCGACAGAAGTTATGGCTACACCTTC. It codes for CASTPDRSYGYTF.

The rearrangement joins TRBV25-1 to TRBJ1-1, with 7 bases aligning to TRBD1. Germline CDR1 is MGHDK and CDR2 is SYGVNS. This CDR3 is built from 15 residues. With 3 bases clipped from V and 0 bases from J, the junction kept 4 bases outside the gene matches. The CDR3 region is CASSEYRGLNTEAFF. The CDR3 nucleotides read TGTGCCAGCAGTGAGTATAGGGGGCTGAACACTGAAGCTTTCTTT.

The J gene is TRBJ2-7, the V gene TRBV5-4, with TRBD1 matching 11 bases. Germline-derived CDR1 and CDR2 are SGHNT and YYREEE (reference sequence). J gave up 5 bases and V 4 bases, and 5 bases lay outside the gene matches. The CDR3 runs to 14 residues. The CDR3 loop reads CASSARTGGNEQYF. CDR3 coding DNA: TGTGCCAGCAGCGCACGGACAGGGGGCAACGAGCAGTACTTC. Drawing the rest from reference TRBV5-4 and TRBJ2-7, the complete variable domain is ETGVTQSPTHLIKTRGQQVTLRCSSQSGHNTVSWYQQALGQGPQFIFQYYREEENGRGNFPPRFSGLQFPNYSSELNVNALELDDSALYLCASSARTGGNEQYFGPGTRLTVT.

This sequence joins TRBV28 and TRBJ1-5, with D maybe TRBD1 (5 bases). Germline V gives CDR1 MDHEN, CDR2 SYDVKM. Trimming cost V 8 bases and J 3 bases, with 11 bases left between them. This CDR3 has 13 amino acids. The CDR3 bases are TGTGCCAGCGTACAGGCGTTCAATCAGCCCCAGCATTTT. Translation gives CASVQAFNQPQHF.

The chain joins TRBV7-2 to TRBJ1-5; 7 nucleotides align to TRBD1. In germline, CDR1 is SGHTA, CDR2 FQGNSA. Trimming removed 1 base from V and 3 bases from J; junction bases left unmatched: 9. The CDR3 runs 17 residues. The CDR3 here is CASSLGVLTGDNQPQHF. CDR3 coding DNA: TGTGCCAGCAGCTTAGGGGTTCTAACAGGGGACAATCAGCCCCAGCATTTT.

V is TRBV28 and J is TRBJ2-1, with 9 bases lining up with TRBD2. This CDR3 region has 15 residues. V dropped 7 bases and J dropped 6; count of bases not matched to a gene: 10. Germline CDR1 is MDHEN and CDR2 is SYDVKM. The CDR3 bases are TGTGCCAGCACCACTGGGGGGACTAGCCGCAATGAGCAGTTCTTC. It yields the protein CASTTGGTSRNEQFF.

CDR3 in DNA: TGTGCCAGCAGCTTAGAGAGAGGGGGCGGGGAGCTGTTTTTT. It translates to CASSLERGGGELFF. J is TRBJ2-2 and V is TRBV11-3; D perhaps matches TRBD1 (6 bases). CDR3 length: 14 residues. Between the trimmed V and J ends, which lost 0 bases and 7 bases, there was a span of 9 bases. Germline CDR1 reads SGHNT; CDR2 reads YENEEA.

The chain recombines TRBV4-3 with TRBJ2-2, with no clear D. CDR3 length equals 12 residues. Looked up from germline, CDR1 is LGHNA and CDR2 is YSLEER. The V end lost 1 base, the J end lost 7 bases, and 4 bases lay between the germline ends. The CDR3 is CASSQGYGELFF. CDR3 nucleotide sequence: TGCGCCAGCAGCCAAGGTTACGGGGAGCTGTTTTTT.

The rearrangement joins TRBV4-3 to TRBJ1-4; 9 nucleotides match TRBD1. Germline trimming cut 0 bases from V and 10 bases from J; bases unmatched to any gene: 3. This CDR3 is built from 14 residues. CDR1 is LGHNA and CDR2 is YSLEER in the germline V gene. The DNA of the CDR3 is TGCGCCAGCAGCCAAGAGGGGACAGGGAGAAAACTGTTTTTT. It encodes CASSQEGTGRKLFF.

The gene calls are TRBV7-2 and TRBJ1-1, with 10 bases identical to TRBD1. The germline CDR1 and CDR2 sequences are SGHTA and FQGNSA. V shed 4 bases, J shed 4 bases, and the junction held 3 bases outside the gene matches. The CDR3 sequence is 14 residues long. CDR3 loop: CASSSDRGSTEAFF. Written as DNA, the CDR3 is TGTGCCAGCAGCTCGGACAGGGGGAGCACTGAAGCTTTCTTT.

V gene TRBV6-5 combines with J gene TRBJ2-6; tentatively, D is TRBD1 (5 bases). The CDR3 length is 16 residues. V dropped 0 bases and J dropped 2 bases, with 8 bases sitting between them. Germline CDR1 MNHEY, CDR2 SVGAGI. The CDR3 region is CASSYSPGTGANVLTF. CDR3 sequence (DNA): TGTGCCAGCAGTTACTCGCCAGGGACTGGGGCCAACGTCCTGACTTTC.

The rearrangement joins TRBV18 to TRBJ2-1, with TRBD2 matching 9 bases. Germline values: CDR1 KGHSH, CDR2 LQKENI. The CDR3 contains 14 residues. J lost 8 bases, V lost 4 bases, and 6 bases had no gene match. As DNA, the CDR3 is TGTGCCAGCTCACTCGCGGGGGGGCCCCATGAGCAGTTCTTC. Translation: CASSLAGGPHEQFF.

The rearrangement links TRBV10-3 to TRBJ2-3, with TRBD1 matching 9 bases. J gave up 11 bases and V 2 bases, and 11 bases lay outside the gene matches. CDR3 length equals 15 residues. CDR1 ENHRY and CDR2 SYGVKD come from the germline V gene. CDR3 region: CAISETSRDRAEQYF. As DNA, the CDR3 is TGTGCCATCAGTGAGACGTCCCGGGACAGGGCCGAGCAGTATTTT.

The V call is TRBV2, the J call TRBJ1-2; no firm D call. The V and J ends lost 2 bases and 0 bases respectively, with 4 bases between them. CDR1 SNHLY and CDR2 FYNNEI come from the germline V gene. There are 13 residues in the CDR3. The chain's CDR3 is CASSETANYGYTF. The DNA of the CDR3 is TGTGCCAGCAGTGAAACAGCTAACTATGGCTACACCTTC. Full variable domain (remainder filled in from reference TRBV2 and TRBJ1-2): EPEVTQTPSHQVTQMGQEVILRCVPISNHLYFYWYRQILGQKVEFLVSFYNNEISEKSEIFDDQFSVERPDGSNFTLKIRSTKLEDSAMYFCASSETANYGYTFGSGTRLTVV.

The chain has TRBV11-2 and TRBJ1-1; D ambiguous. V dropped 2 bases and J dropped 3 bases, with 7 bases sitting between them. This CDR3 has 13 residues. CDR1 and CDR2 from the germline V gene are SGHAT and FQNNGV. CDR3 in DNA: TGTGCCAGCAGCTTAAGATCGGACACTGAAGCTTTCTTT. Translation: CASSLRSDTEAFF.

The rearrangement uses TRBV5-1 and TRBJ1-1, with a possible D match to TRBD1 (5 bases). Looked up from germline, CDR1 is SGHRS and CDR2 is YFSETQ. Trimming took off 3 bases at V and 1 base at J, with 22 bases between the two ends. This CDR3 comprises 18 residues. CDR3 sequence reads: CASSSNPSAGVSNTEAFF. As DNA, the CDR3 is TGCGCCAGCAGCTCCAATCCCTCGGCGGGGGTTTCGAACACTGAAGCTTTCTTT.

This clone has a single count. Relative to the germline gene, one junction end is altered; a read error may explain this. The chain combines TRBV19 with TRBJ2-7; D may be TRBD1 (6 bases). Germline CDR1 is LNHDA and CDR2 is SQIVND (reference sequence). The CDR3 consists of 15 residues. Here the CDR3 reads CASSIPGHLSHEQYF. CDR3 in DNA: TGTGCCAGTAGTATTCCGGGACACCTCTCCCACGAGCAGTACTTC.

This chain links TRBV11-3 with TRBJ1-6; D is unresolved. The CDR3 totals 13 residues. V was clipped by 5 bases and J by 10 bases, with 12 bases between them. Germline V gene data show CDR1 as SGHNT and CDR2 as YENEEA. CDR3 nucleotide sequence: TGTGCCAGCAGCCTTGACGTACGGTCACCCCTCCACTTT. Residues: CASSLDVRSPLHF.

The J gene is TRBJ1-6, the V gene TRBV7-2, with unresolved D. V lost 5 bases and J lost 0, with 14 bases in between. Germline loops: CDR1 SGHTA, CDR2 FQGNSA. The CDR3 consists of 17 residues. CDR3 sequence reads: CASSTGILSSYNSPLHF. CDR3 sequence (DNA): TGTGCCAGCAGCACCGGGATACTTAGCTCCTATAATTCACCCCTCCACTTT. The complete variable domain, with remaining parts taken from reference TRBV7-2 and TRBJ1-6, reads GAGVSQSPSNKVTEKGKDVELRCDPISGHTALYWYRQSLGQGLEFLIYFQGNSAPDKSGLPSDRFSAERTGGSVSTLTIQRTQQEDSAVYLCASSTGILSSYNSPLHFGNGTRLTVT.